This record looks at one TCR beta chain sequence and its context. Its antigen is still unknown. The sample belongs to a study of blood T cells in healthy people across ages. Findings of the study overall: PBMCs that were unsorted prevented a conclusive naive versus antigen-experienced comparison.

The authors isolated at least 6.5 million PBMCs per sample. This CDR3 spans 13 amino acids. Germline assignment: CDR1 MNHEY and CDR2 SMNVEV (reference sequence). V dropped 5 bases and J dropped 1 base, with 8 bases sitting between them. With a J-beta primer mix and a sample-barcoded 5' primer, a second PCR ran about 7 to 11 cycles. All cDNA molecules were each tagged by a template-switch adaptor with 12 random nucleotides. TCRdb redid the calling of the 5' RACE reads with MiXCR, one entry per CDR3 protein. Of around 1,500,000 distinct CDR3 sequences listed, approximately 38% are singletons. Material: blood. The TCR originated in a woman aged 18-29 years in good health. This chain connects TRBV27 to TRBJ1-2; D uncertain. CDR3 residues: CASSVGNNYGYTF. CDR3 nucleotides: TGTGCCAGCAGTGTTGGGAATAACTATGGCTACACCTTC.